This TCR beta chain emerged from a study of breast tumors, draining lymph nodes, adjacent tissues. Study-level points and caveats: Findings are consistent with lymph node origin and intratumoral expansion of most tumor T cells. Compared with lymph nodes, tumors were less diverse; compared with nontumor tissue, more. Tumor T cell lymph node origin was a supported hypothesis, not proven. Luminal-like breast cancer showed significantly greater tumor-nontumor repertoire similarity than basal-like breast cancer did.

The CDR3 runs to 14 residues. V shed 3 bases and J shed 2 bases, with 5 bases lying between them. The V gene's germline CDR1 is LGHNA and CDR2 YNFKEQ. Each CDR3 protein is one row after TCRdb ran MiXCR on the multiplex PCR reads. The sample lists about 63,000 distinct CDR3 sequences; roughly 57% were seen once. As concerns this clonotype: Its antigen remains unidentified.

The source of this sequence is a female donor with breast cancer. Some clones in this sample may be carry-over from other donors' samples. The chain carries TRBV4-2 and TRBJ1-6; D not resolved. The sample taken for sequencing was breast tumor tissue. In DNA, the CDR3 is TGTGCCAGCAGCCACGGGACCTATAATTCACCCCTCCACTTT. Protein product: CASSHGTYNSPLHF.